The sequence of this T cell receptor beta chain was determined in a study of cytomegalovirus exposure and HLA in healthy donors. A single count supports this clone. The antigen remains undetermined. It was with 60 Vbeta and 13 Jbeta primers that the PCR ran. Clones were read by immunoSEQ multiplex PCR, and TCRdb kept only the in-frame ones, dropping some. This table has some 250,000 clones, roughly 87% appearing once. Study-wide points: CMV antigen specificity was confirmed in vitro for a few CMV-associated chains. The classifier reportedly diagnosed cytomegalovirus status with high sensitivity and specificity. TCR beta chains numbering 150 to 200 were designated cytomegalovirus-associated.

Trimming cost V 6 bases and J 3 bases; bases outside gene matches: 4. CDR1 and CDR2 (germline): WSHSY, SAAADI. The CDR3 covers 13 residues. Sequenced: PBMCs. This chain uses TRBV10-2 with TRBJ2-7, with 8 bases matching TRBD2. The clonotype comes from a woman in her thirties or forties in good health and CMV-seropositive. The CDR3 DNA reads TGCGCCAGCAGCTTAGCGGGGAACTACGAGCAGTACTTC. Protein sequence: CASSLAGNYEQYF.